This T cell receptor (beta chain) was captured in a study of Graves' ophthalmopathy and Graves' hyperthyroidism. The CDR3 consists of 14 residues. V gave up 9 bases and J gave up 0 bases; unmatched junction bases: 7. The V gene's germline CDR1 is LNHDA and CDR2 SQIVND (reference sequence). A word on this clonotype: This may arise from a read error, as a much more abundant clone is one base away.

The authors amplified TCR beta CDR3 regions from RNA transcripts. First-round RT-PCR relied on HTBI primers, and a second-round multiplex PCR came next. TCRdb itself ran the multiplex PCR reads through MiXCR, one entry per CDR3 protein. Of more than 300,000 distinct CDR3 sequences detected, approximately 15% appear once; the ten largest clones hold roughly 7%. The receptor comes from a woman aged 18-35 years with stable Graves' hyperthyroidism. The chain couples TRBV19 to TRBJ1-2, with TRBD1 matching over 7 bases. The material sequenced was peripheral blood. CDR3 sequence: CASQKTGSNYGYTF. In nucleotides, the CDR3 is TGTGCCAGCCAGAAGACAGGGTCTAACTATGGCTACACCTTC.